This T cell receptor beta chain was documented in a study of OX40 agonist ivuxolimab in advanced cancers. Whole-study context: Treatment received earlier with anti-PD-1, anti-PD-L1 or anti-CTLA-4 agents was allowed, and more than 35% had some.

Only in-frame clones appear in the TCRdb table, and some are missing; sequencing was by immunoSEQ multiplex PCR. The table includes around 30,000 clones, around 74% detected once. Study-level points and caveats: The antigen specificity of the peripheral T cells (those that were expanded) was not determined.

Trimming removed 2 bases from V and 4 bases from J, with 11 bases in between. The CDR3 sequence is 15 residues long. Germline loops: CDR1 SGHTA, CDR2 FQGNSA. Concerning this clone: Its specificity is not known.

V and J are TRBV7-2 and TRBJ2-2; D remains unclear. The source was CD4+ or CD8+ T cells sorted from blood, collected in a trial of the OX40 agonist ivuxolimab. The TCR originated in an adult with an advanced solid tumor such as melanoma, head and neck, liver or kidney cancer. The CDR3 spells CASSLNLPGTGELFF. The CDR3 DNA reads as TGTGCCAGCAGCTTAAACCTGCCCGGCACCGGGGAGCTGTTTTTT. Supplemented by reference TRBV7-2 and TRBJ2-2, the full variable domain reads GAGVSQSPSNKVTEKGKDVELRCDPISGHTALYWYRQSLGQGLEFLIYFQGNSAPDKSGLPSDRFSAERTGGSVSTLTIQRTQQEDSAVYLCASSLNLPGTGELFFGEGSRLTVL.